This T cell receptor (beta chain) emerged from a study of brain T cells in children with intractable seizures. Findings and caveats of the study: Viral specificity was inferred only from CDR3 similarity; HCMV serostatus was unknown. Pre-surgery blood may have been undersampled, hiding some clones.

Surgery cases with the highest brain T cell transcript signatures were chosen for sequencing. Before surgery, patients took at least one anti-epileptic drug. About this clone itself: As yet, its antigen is unknown.

The germline V gene encodes CDR1 SGHNT and CDR2 YYREEE (reference sequence). The J segment lost 7 bases and the V segment lost 4 bases, leaving 6 bases of the junction unmatched. This CDR3 has 15 residues. Profiled with immunoSEQ multiplex PCR; TCRdb holds only in-frame clones, not every one. The sample has about 80,000 clones, around 91% seen once; the top ten hold 20% to 25%. The sequencing used peripheral blood, collected at surgery. V gene TRBV5-4 combines with J gene TRBJ1-6; 9 nucleotides agree with TRBD1. The receptor was isolated from a girl under 10 years old with Rasmussen encephalitis and intractable seizures. The CDR3 nucleotides read TGTGCCAGCAGCCTTTCCGGGACAGGGAATTCACCCCTCCACTTT. Protein sequence: CASSLSGTGNSPLHF.